One and the same sample provided the 7 T cell receptor beta chains below, sequenced in a study of T cell responses to AZD1222 COVID-19 vaccine. Assay used: immunoSEQ multiplex PCR; TCRdb lists only in-frame clones, some missing. The sample consists of more than 60,000 clones, about 88% of them appearing once. The source material was peripheral blood, sampled on day 0 of AZD1222 vaccination. Receptors were obtained from an adult in good health.

The chain joins TRBV5-1 to TRBJ2-3; 9 nucleotides align to TRBD2. Losses at the gene ends were 4 bases for V and 0 bases for J; bases not matched to a gene: 6. Germline lookup yields CDR1 SGHRS and CDR2 YFSETQ. The CDR3 has 16 amino acids. Here the CDR3 reads CASSTQSGGSTDTQYF. CDR3 bases: TGCGCCAGCAGCACCCAAAGCGGGGGGAGCACAGATACGCAGTATTTT.

The chain joins TRBV9 to TRBJ2-2; TRBD2 matches 9 bases. The CDR3 contains 16 residues. Per the germline V gene, CDR1 is SGDLS and CDR2 is YYNGEE. V dropped 0 bases and J dropped 6; count of bases not matched to a gene: 6. The CDR3 reads CASSVVSGGYPGELFF. The CDR3 DNA is TGTGCCAGCAGCGTAGTGAGCGGGGGGTACCCCGGGGAGCTGTTTTTT.

The rearrangement uses TRBV11-2 and TRBJ2-5, with 10 bases matching TRBD2. CDR3 length: 16 residues. CDR1 SGHAT and CDR2 FQNNGV come from the germline V gene. The junction had 11 bases not matched to a gene; V was cut back by 5 bases and J by 5 bases. CDR3 amino acids: CASSPTSGGARETQYF. CDR3 sequence (DNA): TGTGCCAGCAGCCCCACGAGCGGGGGGGCCCGGGAGACCCAGTACTTC.

By sample share, this clone is medium-sized. V and J are TRBV18 and TRBJ2-2, with D perhaps matching TRBD1 or TRBD2 (5 bases each). The V and J ends lost 6 bases and 0 bases respectively, with 17 bases between them. This CDR3 has 17 amino acids. CDR1 and CDR2 (germline): KGHSH, LQKENI. This CDR3 reads CASSPIRDGPNTGELFF. In DNA form, the CDR3 reads TGTGCCAGCTCGCCGATACGGGACGGACCGAACACCGGGGAGCTGTTTTTT.

V usage is TRBV30 and J usage is TRBJ2-2; weak D call: TRBD2 (7 bases). V was cut by 3 bases and J by 3 bases, with 14 bases left in between. The CDR3 is 15 amino acids. The germline V gene has CDR1 GTSNPN and CDR2 SVGIG (reference sequence). CDR3 region: CAWRYRGADTGELFF. CDR3 DNA sequence: TGTGCCTGGAGGTATCGGGGGGCCGACACCGGGGAGCTGTTTTTT.

The rearrangement joins TRBV28 to TRBJ2-2, with D tentatively TRBD1 (6 bases). The V gene's germline CDR1 is MDHEN and CDR2 SYDVKM. The CDR3 runs to 15 residues. With 11 bases removed from V and 2 bases from J, the gap between germline ends came to 18 bases. CDR3 nucleotides: TGTGCCGCCCTCCGACAACAGGGTAACACCGGGGAGCTGTTTTTT. It yields the protein CAALRQQGNTGELFF.

This chain uses TRBV27 with TRBJ1-2; the match to TRBD1 covers 7 bases. After removal of 4 bases from V and 7 bases from J, the junction contained 9 bases not matched to a gene. Looked up from germline, CDR1 is MNHEY and CDR2 is SMNVEV (reference sequence). The CDR3 extends over 14 amino acids. The CDR3 spells CASSYSQGVGGYTF. CDR3 nucleotides: TGTGCCAGCAGTTATAGTCAGGGGGTCGGTGGCTACACCTTC.